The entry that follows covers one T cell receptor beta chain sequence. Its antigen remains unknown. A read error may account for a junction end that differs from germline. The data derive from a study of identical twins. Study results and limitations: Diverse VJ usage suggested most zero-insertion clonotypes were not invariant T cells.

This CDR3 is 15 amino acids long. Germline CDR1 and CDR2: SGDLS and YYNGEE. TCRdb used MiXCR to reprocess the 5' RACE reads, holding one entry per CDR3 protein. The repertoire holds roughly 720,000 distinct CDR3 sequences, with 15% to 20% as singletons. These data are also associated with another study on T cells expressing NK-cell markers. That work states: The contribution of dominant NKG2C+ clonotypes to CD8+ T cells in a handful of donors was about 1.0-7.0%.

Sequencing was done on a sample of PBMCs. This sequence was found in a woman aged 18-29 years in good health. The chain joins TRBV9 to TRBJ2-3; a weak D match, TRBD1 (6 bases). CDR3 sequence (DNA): TGTGCCAGCAGCCCCCCTCCCGGACGGACAGATACGCAGGATTTT. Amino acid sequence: CASSPPPGRTDTQDF.